This T cell receptor beta chain was found in a study of cytomegalovirus exposure and HLA in healthy donors. PCR amplification relied on 60 Vbeta primers (plus 13 Jbeta primers). Produced via immunoSEQ multiplex PCR; TCRdb's table is partial and in-frame only. The table has about 200,000 clones, 80% to 90% seen once. In regard to this clone: Its antigen is undetermined.

Study observations and caveats: Reported results showed that the classifier diagnosed cytomegalovirus status with high specificity and sensitivity. A later examination showed that TCR association rates differed by HLA locus, with DRB1 most and HLA-C fewest. Immune exposure data for these donors was limited to CMV serostatus. Later analysis found that TCR beta chains associated with HLA were more clonally expanded than other, equally common chains.

Per the germline V gene, CDR1 is MDHEN and CDR2 is SYDVKM. CDR3 length: 15 amino acids. The junction had 7 bases not matched to a gene; V was cut back by 2 bases and J by 12 bases. J is TRBJ2-6 and V is TRBV28; 10 bases are shared with TRBD2. Sequencing was carried out using PBMCs. This receptor was taken from a man younger than 45 in good health and CMV-seronegative. CDR3 in DNA: TGTGCCAGCAGTTTAGATCAGCGGGGGGGCGGCGTCCTGACTTTC. Translation: CASSLDQRGGGVLTF. Variable domain in full (rest from reference TRBV28 and TRBJ2-6): DVKVTQSSRYLVKRTGEKVFLECVQDMDHENMFWYRQDPGLGLRLIYFSYDVKMKEKGDIPEGYSVSREKKERFSLILESASTNQTSMYLCASSLDQRGGGVLTFGAGSRLTVL.